The clone carrying this TCR beta chain was observed a few times. Its antigen is not identified. The data derive from a study of cytomegalovirus exposure and HLA in healthy donors. General study results and limits: Some segments of the V type, notably TRBV6-2 and TRBV6-3, were excluded as indistinguishable. Data from an earlier analysis indicated that most TCR beta V segments were productive either about 87% or about 30% of the time. Cytomegalovirus-associated TCR beta chains were listed, numbering over 150. By a later analysis, the bulk of CMV-associated TCR beta chains appeared HLA-restricted.

V dropped 1 base and J dropped 2 bases, with 9 bases sitting between them. The CDR3 contains 15 residues. Germline assignment: CDR1 SGHTA and CDR2 FQGNSA. The PCR had 60 Vbeta and 13 Jbeta primers. Method: immunoSEQ multiplex PCR; TCRdb's copy keeps in-frame clones and lacks some. The sample shows 150,000 to 200,000 clones, around 73% of them seen only once. The clonotype comes from a woman under 30 in good health and CMV-seropositive. The sequenced sample was PBMCs. The chain joins TRBV7-2 to TRBJ1-5; D ambiguous. CDR3 residues: CASSLEAGGNQPQHF. The CDR3 DNA reads as TGTGCCAGCAGCTTAGAGGCAGGTGGCAATCAGCCCCAGCATTTT.